This TCR beta chain emerged from a study of cytomegalovirus exposure and HLA in healthy donors. PCR involved 60 Vbeta and 13 Jbeta primers. Using immunoSEQ multiplex PCR, the repertoire was profiled, and TCRdb retains in-frame clones only, with some absent. Here the sample spans roughly 190,000 clones, under 80% being singletons. The J segment lost 4 bases and the V segment lost 4 bases, leaving 6 bases of the junction unmatched. The CDR3 is 15 amino acids. Per germline, CDR1 SGDLS and CDR2 YYNGEE. The chain links TRBV9 to TRBJ2-2; 8 bases fit TRBD2. Sequences were obtained from PBMCs. The origin of this receptor is a man aged 25-45 years in good health and CMV-seropositive. The chain's CDR3 is CASSPLAGITGELFF. The CDR3 DNA reads as TGTGCCAGCAGCCCCTTAGCGGGAATCACCGGGGAGCTGTTTTTT.